A selection of T cell receptor beta chains follows, all from one sample in a study of blood T cell repertoires in COVID-19. Clones were read by immunoSEQ multiplex PCR, and TCRdb kept only the in-frame ones, dropping some. This table has roughly 300,000 clones, roughly 86% appearing once. The sequencing input was peripheral blood. The receptors shown here come from a woman in her 50s who had recovered from COVID-19. CDR3s include the opening cysteine and the closing phenylalanine or tryptophan. D genes are given only for firm matches. Clone sizes are given selectively: once, few, many, or a class where the clone is expanded.

v_gene	d_gene	j_gene	abundance	CDR3nt	CDR3aa
TRBV5-4	TRBD1	TRBJ2-5	NA	TGTGCCAGCAGCACGGGGACAGGGGGCGGGGGAGAGACCCAGTACTTC	CASSTGTGGGGETQYF
TRBV7-8	TRBD1	TRBJ1-3	NA	TGTGCCAGCAGCTTAGGGGGCCAGGGGGCTGGAAACACCATATATTTT	CASSLGGQGAGNTIYF
TRBV3-1/TRBV3-2	NA	TRBJ2-2	NA	TGTGCCAGCAGCCCGGGGGGCGGCACCGGGGAGCTGTTTTTT	CASSPGGGTGELFF
TRBV6-4	TRBD1	TRBJ1-6	NA	TGTGCCAGCAGGGGGGACAGGGGATCCTATAATTCACCCCTCCACTTT	CASRGDRGSYNSPLHF
TRBV5-4	NA	TRBJ2-5	NA	TGTGCCAGCAGCTTGCAGGGCGGCGAGACCCAGTACTTC	CASSLQGGETQYF
TRBV9	NA	TRBJ1-1	NA	TGTGCCAGCAGCTACTTCGACGGGGTGAACACTGAAGCTTTCTTT	CASSYFDGVNTEAFF
TRBV30	TRBD1	TRBJ1-2	NA	TGTGCCTGGAGTGTACAGGGGGCGCTTGGCTACACCTTC	CAWSVQGALGYTF
TRBV5-4	TRBD1	TRBJ2-7	NA	TGTGCCAGCAGCTGGGCCGGGACAGGGGGCTTCTACGAGCAGTACTTC	CASSWAGTGGFYEQYF
TRBV5-4	NA	TRBJ2-1	NA	TGTGCCAGCAGCTTGGACCCGCTAGAGCATGAGCAGTTCTTC	CASSLDPLEHEQFF
TRBV11-2	NA	TRBJ2-2	NA	TGTGCCAGCAGCTTAGCGGACACCGGGGAGCTGTTTTTT	CASSLADTGELFF
TRBV6-4	NA	TRBJ2-2	NA	TGTGCCAGCAGTGTGGCTGAGAACACCGGGGAGCTGTTTTTT	CASSVAENTGELFF
TRBV28	NA	TRBJ1-5	once	TGTGCCAGCAGCCTGCTTCGGGGTCAGCCCCAGCATTTT	CASSLLRGQPQHF
TRBV6-2/TRBV6-3	TRBD2	TRBJ2-3	NA	TGTGCCAGCAGCACCGGCCTAGCGGGGTCAGATACGCAGTATTTT	CASSTGLAGSDTQYF
TRBV2	NA	TRBJ2-5	NA	TGTGCCAGCAGTGAGAACAGACAGGATGAGACCCAGTACTTC	CASSENRQDETQYF
TRBV30	TRBD2	TRBJ2-5	NA	TGTGCCTGGAGTGTAGGCCAGCGGGGCCAAGAGACCCAGTACTTC	CAWSVGQRGQETQYF
TRBV5-1	TRBD1	TRBJ1-4	NA	TGCGCCAGCAGCCCAGCAGGGGGTGAAAAACTGTTTTTT	CASSPAGGEKLFF
TRBV2	TRBD1	TRBJ2-5	NA	TGTGCCAGCAGTGGGACAGGGGGGCCATTGGAGACCCAGTACTTC	CASSGTGGPLETQYF
TRBV15	NA	TRBJ2-1	NA	TGTGCCACCAGCAGAGGCGGCGGCTCCTACAATGAGCAGTTCTTC	CATSRGGGSYNEQFF
TRBV15	NA	TRBJ2-3	NA	TGTGCCACCAGCAGAGCTAGGGGGACAGATACGCAGTATTTT	CATSRARGTDTQYF
TRBV2	NA	TRBJ2-1	NA	TGTGCCAGCAGGAGACAGTCAAGCTCCTACAATGAGCAGTTCTTC	CASRRQSSSYNEQFF
TRBV24-1	TRBD1	TRBJ2-7	NA	TGTGCCACAGGACAGGGCTACGAGCAGTACTTC	CATGQGYEQYF
TRBV29-1	NA	TRBJ2-7	once	TGCAGCGCCCAGGACAGTCGTTCTTGGACCTACGAGCAGTACTTC	CSAQDSRSWTYEQYF
TRBV5-6	TRBD1	TRBJ1-3	NA	TGTGCCAGCAGCCCCGGGACAGGGCCTGGAAACACCATATATTTT	CASSPGTGPGNTIYF
TRBV28	NA	TRBJ1-2	NA	TGTGCCAGCTATATAATGGGGGGGCAGGATGACTATGGCTACACCTTC	CASYIMGGQDDYGYTF
TRBV5-1	TRBD2	TRBJ2-7	NA	TGCGCCAGCAGCTTGGGAGATAGGGGGACTAGCTACGAGCAGTACTTC	CASSLGDRGTSYEQYF
TRBV5-1	TRBD1	TRBJ1-2	NA	TGCGCCAGCAGCTTACCCGGGACAGGGAAAGATTCCTATGGCTACACCTTC	CASSLPGTGKDSYGYTF
TRBV9	NA	TRBJ1-5	NA	TGTGCCAGCAGCGTAGTTACAGGATATAGCAATCAGCCCCAGCATTTT	CASSVVTGYSNQPQHF
TRBV24-1	NA	TRBJ1-1	NA	TGTGCCACCAGCGACGGGAGGACTGAAGCTTTCTTT	CATSDGRTEAFF
TRBV5-6	NA	TRBJ2-6	NA	TGTGCCAGCAGCTTGGACGTGAGCTCTGGGGCCAACGTCCTGACTTTC	CASSLDVSSGANVLTF
TRBV7-8	TRBD1	TRBJ2-2	NA	TGTGCCAGCAGCTTGAGTGACAGGGGGATCGGGGAGCTGTTTTTT	CASSLSDRGIGELFF